Listed below are T cell receptor beta chains from one sample, sequenced in a study of blood T cell repertoires in COVID-19. Clones were sequenced by immunoSEQ multiplex PCR, and TCRdb holds only the in-frame ones, with some missing. The table includes about 480,000 clones, roughly 87% detected once. Material for sequencing was peripheral blood. These receptors were taken from a man aged 18 to 30 with COVID-19, enrolled during active disease. The CDR3 runs from the conserved cysteine through the conserved F or W.

TRBV9	TRBJ2-2	CASSPRIQRGIGELFF
TRBV27	TRBJ1-1	CASRPRGGTEAFF
TRBV15	TRBJ2-5	CATRTSGGPRQETQYF
TRBV7-8	TRBJ2-2	CASTPRGGNTGELFF
TRBV2	TRBJ1-5	CASSEPLWTNSNQPQHF
TRBV6-5	TRBJ2-1	CASSLYAGGVGEQFF
TRBV5-1	TRBJ1-1	CASSEGQGHAFF
TRBV4-1	TRBJ1-1	CASSQRLADTEAFF
TRBV9	TRBJ2-7	CASSVAGGPTYEQYF
TRBV18	TRBJ2-1	CASSRTSGSSYNEQFF
TRBV5-1	TRBJ2-3	CASRTTPDHTQYF
TRBV5-5	TRBJ2-1	CASSLSGRDFYNEQFF
TRBV19	TRBJ2-1	CASSLWTSGSKYEQFF
TRBV27	TRBJ1-6	CASSLFGPKDSPLHF
TRBV21-1	TRBJ2-7	CASSQWTSGPYEQYF
TRBV14	TRBJ1-6	CASSQEEGRGRNSPLHF
TRBV5-1	TRBJ2-1	CASSFDRGNNEQFF
TRBV5-1	TRBJ2-5	CASSFASGQGGETQYF
TRBV5-1	TRBJ2-2	CASSLILAETGELFF
TRBV5-1	TRBJ2-3	CASSPGRDADTQYF
TRBV2	TRBJ2-7	CASSGGTSGSYEQYF
TRBV11-3	TRBJ2-2	CASTISGGGVAGELFF
TRBV24-1	TRBJ2-3	CATWVNGLQPNTQYF
TRBV5-1	TRBJ2-3	CASSLGTERTDTQYF
TRBV19	TRBJ2-7	CASSLGGTSYEQYF
TRBV3-1/TRBV3-2	TRBJ2-3	CASSQDWLGRTDTQYF
TRBV12-3/TRBV12-4	TRBJ2-1	CASSPRRNEQFF
TRBV13	TRBJ2-7	CASSFTGGREWYEQYF
TRBV27	TRBJ2-1	CASSLTGEAYNEQFF
TRBV5-1	TRBJ1-2	CASTGQGYGYTF
TRBV5-6	TRBJ2-1	CASTGTSSYNEQFF
TRBV11-2	TRBJ1-2	CASSHTRGEDYGYTF
TRBV12-3/TRBV12-4	TRBJ1-6	CASSFPNSPLHF
TRBV7-9	TRBJ1-1	CASSPRQGNTEAFF
TRBV7-2	TRBJ2-1	CASSGAGVYNEQFF
TRBV19	TRBJ2-5	CATQGVTSGRWGETQYF
TRBV2	TRBJ1-2	CASSEDRDKRYGYTF
TRBV7-3	TRBJ2-2	CASSLTGARTGELFF
TRBV6-5	TRBJ1-5	CASSYSTQLLNQPQHF
TRBV29-1	TRBJ2-7	CSVEDSRVHEQYF
TRBV7-9	TRBJ2-2	CASSEGGGAAGELFF
TRBV9	TRBJ2-1	CASSVGLAGGGSYNEQFF
TRBV6-5	TRBJ2-7	CASSSGFHPYEQYF
TRBV28	TRBJ1-5	CASSSGQGGKQPQHF
TRBV24-1	TRBJ2-2	CATSPRGSNTGELFF
TRBV13	TRBJ2-1	CASSFGTTSGEQFF
TRBV6-5	TRBJ1-1	CASTLTENTEAFF
TRBV6-4	TRBJ2-3	CATQQGADTDTQYF
TRBV3-1/TRBV3-2	TRBJ1-6	CASRQQGLRNSPLHF
TRBV2	TRBJ1-1	CAGEFSPNTEAFF
TRBV30	TRBJ1-5	CAWSTAGGPQPQHF
TRBV5-4	TRBJ2-3	CASSLGLAGITDTQYF
TRBV7-8	TRBJ2-7	CASSGELAREQYF
TRBV6-6	TRBJ2-3	CASSGSTDTQYF